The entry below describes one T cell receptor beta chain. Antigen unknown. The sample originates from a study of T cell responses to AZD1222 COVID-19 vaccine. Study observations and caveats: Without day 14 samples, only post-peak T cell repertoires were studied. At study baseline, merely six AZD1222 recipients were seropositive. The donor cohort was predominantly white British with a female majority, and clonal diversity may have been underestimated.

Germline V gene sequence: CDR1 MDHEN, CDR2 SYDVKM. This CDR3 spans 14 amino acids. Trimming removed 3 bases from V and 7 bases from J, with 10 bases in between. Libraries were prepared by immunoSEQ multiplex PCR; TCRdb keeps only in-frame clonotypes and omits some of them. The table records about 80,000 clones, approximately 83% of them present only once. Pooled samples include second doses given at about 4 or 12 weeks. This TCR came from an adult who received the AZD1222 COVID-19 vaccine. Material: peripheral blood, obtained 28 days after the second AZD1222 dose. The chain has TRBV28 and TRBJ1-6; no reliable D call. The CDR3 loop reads CASSFLVQNSPLHF. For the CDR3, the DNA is TGTGCCAGCAGTTTCTTGGTCCAAAATTCACCCCTCCACTTT.